Presented here are 8 T cell receptor beta chains from one specimen sequenced in a study of blood T cell repertoires in COVID-19. Sequencing was performed with immunoSEQ multiplex PCR; in TCRdb, only in-frame clones are kept and a portion is missing. The sample contains some 90,000 clones, 80% to 90% of which appear only once. The sample taken for sequencing was peripheral blood. These receptors originate from a man between 50 and 59 years old with acute or convalescent COVID-19.

The chain has TRBV10-3 and TRBJ1-5; tentatively, D is TRBD1 (6 bases). Trimming took off 4 bases at V and 1 base at J, with 11 bases between the two ends. The CDR3 totals 15 residues. The germline gives CDR1 ENHRY, CDR2 SYGVKD. CDR3 protein: CAISATGLSNQPQHF. The CDR3 DNA follows: TGTGCCATCAGTGCTACAGGGTTAAGCAATCAGCCCCAGCATTTT.

This clone was counted a few times. CDR3 in amino acids: CAIPDGGSYNSPLHF. The CDR3 nucleotides read TGTGCCATCCCAGACGGCGGCTCCTATAATTCACCCCTCCACTTT. This chain joins TRBV7-9 and TRBJ1-6, with D hard to call. This CDR3 is 15 amino acids long. V lost 10 bases and J lost 0, with 13 bases in between. Germline-derived CDR1 and CDR2 are SEHNR and FQNEAQ (reference sequence).

The V call is TRBV6-4, the J call TRBJ2-3; 8 nucleotides match TRBD2. The V segment lost 6 bases and the J segment 9 bases; nucleotides outside the gene matches: 17. Germline V gives CDR1 MRHNA, CDR2 SNTAGT. CDR3 length equals 16 residues. In nucleotides, the CDR3 is TGTGCCAGCAGCCCGACGTCGAGCGGGGGCTCGGGAACGCAGTATTTT. It specifies CASSPTSSGGSGTQYF.

The J gene is TRBJ2-3, the V gene TRBV5-8, with 8 bases identical to TRBD1. CDR1 is SGHTS, CDR2 YDEGEE, per germline. There are 16 residues in the CDR3. Trimming removed 1 base from V and 5 bases from J; junction bases left unmatched: 9. CDR3 region: CASSLFGTGVRDTQYF. In nucleotides, the CDR3 is TGTGCCAGCAGCTTGTTCGGGACAGGTGTCAGAGATACGCAGTATTTT.

The rearrangement links TRBV12-3 or TRBV12-4 to TRBJ1-2; 7 nucleotides align to TRBD1. This CDR3 contains 13 residues. Trimming removed 5 bases from V and 8 bases from J; junction bases left unmatched: 8. The CDR3 loop is CASSIGTEGGYTF. DNA for the CDR3: TGTGCCAGCAGTATAGGGACAGAGGGCGGCTACACCTTC.

The V and J genes are TRBV21-1 and TRBJ1-5; TRBD1 is taken as the D call from the table, unchecked against the DNA. TRBV21-1 is designated a pseudogene. This CDR3 region has 18 residues. CDR3 nucleotides: TGTGCCAGCAGCAAAGTGTCAGGGGGGATATTTAGCGGTCAGCCCCAGCATTTT. Its translation: CASSKVSGGIFSGQPQHF.

V is TRBV28 and J is TRBJ1-1; D call uncertain. This CDR3 spans 13 amino acids. V lost 6 bases and J lost 2, with 10 bases in between. The germline V gene encodes CDR1 MDHEN and CDR2 SYDVKM. CDR3 sequence (DNA): TGTGCCAGCAGCCTCCCGTATAACACTGAAGCTTTCTTT. Encoded protein: CASSLPYNTEAFF.

This chain connects TRBV10-2 to TRBJ1-2; D perhaps matches TRBD1 (5 bases). Trimming left V 2 bases short and J 0 bases short, with 7 bases between. CDR1 is WSHSY, CDR2 SAAADI, per germline. The CDR3 consists of 14 residues. CDR3 protein: CASSEAGTNYGYTF. CDR3 DNA: TGCGCCAGCAGTGAGGCAGGGACTAACTATGGCTACACCTTC.